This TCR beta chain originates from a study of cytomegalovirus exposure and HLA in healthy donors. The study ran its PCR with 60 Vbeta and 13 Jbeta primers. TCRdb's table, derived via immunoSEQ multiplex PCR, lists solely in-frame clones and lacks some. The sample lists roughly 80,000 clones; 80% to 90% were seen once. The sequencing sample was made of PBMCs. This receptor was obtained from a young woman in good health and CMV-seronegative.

The CDR3 region has the DNA TGTGCCAGCAGCTTGGACAGGATAGGCACAGATACGCAGTATTTT. This gives the protein CASSLDRIGTDTQYF. This chain uses TRBV5-6 with TRBJ2-3; possible D gene TRBD1, 5 bases. The CDR3 sequence is 15 residues long. V gave up 0 bases and J gave up 1 base, with 9 bases separating them. Germline-derived CDR1 and CDR2 are SGHDT and YYEEEE.